The rows below give T cell receptor beta chains drawn from one sample of a study of T cells in Graves' hyperthyroidism and ophthalmopathy. TCRdb passed the multiplex PCR reads through MiXCR, listing each CDR3 protein once. The sample lists roughly 700,000 distinct CDR3 sequences, over 35% occurring once. The sequenced material came from blood. These receptor sequences come from a woman in her thirties or forties with Graves' hyperthyroidism. Each CDR3 is given with its conserved first and last residue. Fields, in order: J gene, V gene, D gene, clone size, CDR3 length, CDR3 DNA, CDR3 protein. A D gene is named only where the DNA matches it firmly. Clone size appears in some rows only: once, few, many, or a class for an expanded clone.

j_call: TRBJ1-4
v_call: TRBV9
d_call: TRBD1
clone_size: NA
cdr3_length: 16
cdr3_nt: TGTGCCAGCAGCGTAGAGGGGACAGCGCGTAATGAAAAACTGTTTTTT
cdr3_aa: CASSVEGTARNEKLFF

j_call: TRBJ2-5
v_call: TRBV6-2/TRBV6-3
d_call: NA
clone_size: NA
cdr3_length: 14
cdr3_nt: TGTGCCAGCAGTTACAGGAGGGGGCCGGAGACCCAGTACTTC
cdr3_aa: CASSYRRGPETQYF

j_call: TRBJ2-7
v_call: TRBV7-9
d_call: TRBD1
clone_size: many
cdr3_length: 14
cdr3_nt: TGTGCCAGCAGCATACCGGGACAGGACTACGAGCAGTACTTC
cdr3_aa: CASSIPGQDYEQYF

j_call: TRBJ2-7
v_call: TRBV6-1
d_call: NA
clone_size: NA
cdr3_length: 14
cdr3_nt: TGTGCCAGCAGCCACGGGTCAGCCCTCTACGAGCAGTACTTC
cdr3_aa: CASSHGSALYEQYF

j_call: TRBJ2-5
v_call: TRBV7-4
d_call: NA
clone_size: few
cdr3_length: 16
cdr3_nt: TGTGCCAGCAGCATACGTCACCGGGCCAACCAAGAGACCCAGTACTTC
cdr3_aa: CASSIRHRANQETQYF

j_call: TRBJ2-2
v_call: TRBV5-1
d_call: NA
clone_size: NA
cdr3_length: 16
cdr3_nt: TGCGCCAGCAGCCCACAGGGTTTCGAGAACACCGGGGAGCTGTTTTTT
cdr3_aa: CASSPQGFENTGELFF

j_call: TRBJ2-5
v_call: TRBV20-1
d_call: NA
clone_size: NA
cdr3_length: 13
cdr3_nt: TGCAGTGCTCACAGGGATAGCAATCAGCCCCAGTACTTC
cdr3_aa: CSAHRDSNQPQYF

j_call: TRBJ2-6
v_call: TRBV5-1
d_call: TRBD1
clone_size: many
cdr3_length: 17
cdr3_nt: TGCGCCAGCAGTATTGCCTCGACAGGGACCGGGGCCAACGTCCTGACTTTC
cdr3_aa: CASSIASTGTGANVLTF

j_call: TRBJ1-2
v_call: TRBV7-9
d_call: TRBD1
clone_size: many
cdr3_length: 14
cdr3_nt: TGTGCCAGCAGACGGTTACAGGGGGGCTATGGCTACACCTTC
cdr3_aa: CASRRLQGGYGYTF

j_call: TRBJ1-4
v_call: TRBV12-3/TRBV12-4
d_call: NA
clone_size: NA
cdr3_length: 14
cdr3_nt: TGTGCCAGCAGGAGGGAACCGGGCGGTGAAAAACTGTTTTTT
cdr3_aa: CASRREPGGEKLFF

j_call: TRBJ1-1
v_call: TRBV2
d_call: NA
clone_size: once
cdr3_length: 13
cdr3_nt: TGTGCCAGCAGTCTTAATATCAACCCTGAAGCTTTCTTT
cdr3_aa: CASSLNINPEAFF

j_call: TRBJ2-7
v_call: TRBV7-9
d_call: NA
clone_size: NA
cdr3_length: 16
cdr3_nt: TGTGCCAGCAGCTTGCATCAGACAGGGAGGCTCTACGAGCAGTACTTC
cdr3_aa: CASSLHQTGRLYEQYF

j_call: TRBJ2-7
v_call: TRBV18
d_call: NA
clone_size: NA
cdr3_length: 13
cdr3_nt: TGTGCCAGCTCACCACGTGTAGCCTACGAGCAGTACTTC
cdr3_aa: CASSPRVAYEQYF

j_call: TRBJ1-3
v_call: TRBV4-2
d_call: NA
clone_size: many
cdr3_length: 15
cdr3_nt: TGTGCCAGCAGCCCTTCTAGGGGCTATGGAAACACCATATATTTT
cdr3_aa: CASSPSRGYGNTIYF

j_call: TRBJ2-7
v_call: TRBV4-3
d_call: NA
clone_size: few
cdr3_length: 15
cdr3_nt: TGCGCCAGCAGCCAGGTCGACAGGTCCTCCTACGAGCAGTACTTC
cdr3_aa: CASSQVDRSSYEQYF

j_call: TRBJ1-1
v_call: TRBV12-3/TRBV12-4
d_call: NA
clone_size: many
cdr3_length: 14
cdr3_nt: TGTGCCAGCAGACCGACAGGTGGGAACACTGAAGCTTTCTTT
cdr3_aa: CASRPTGGNTEAFF

j_call: TRBJ1-1
v_call: TRBV2
d_call: NA
clone_size: many
cdr3_length: 13
cdr3_nt: TGTGCCAGCAGTGAAGAGGCGAACACTGAAGCTTTCTTT
cdr3_aa: CASSEEANTEAFF

j_call: TRBJ1-1
v_call: TRBV10-3
d_call: NA
clone_size: NA
cdr3_length: 16
cdr3_nt: TGTGCCAGCCGACCGGGGTCAGGGCCGGAGAACACTGAAGCTTCCTTT
cdr3_aa: CASRPGSGPENTEASF

j_call: TRBJ1-5
v_call: TRBV15
d_call: NA
clone_size: many
cdr3_length: 13
cdr3_nt: TGTGCCACCAGCAGAGACCAGGGTACGCCCCAGCATTTT
cdr3_aa: CATSRDQGTPQHF

j_call: TRBJ1-1
v_call: TRBV2
d_call: NA
clone_size: many
cdr3_length: 12
cdr3_nt: TGTGCCAGCAGAGAGACGGGCCCTGAAGCTTTCTTT
cdr3_aa: CASRETGPEAFF

j_call: TRBJ2-5
v_call: TRBV6-2/TRBV6-3
d_call: TRBD2
clone_size: few
cdr3_length: 14
cdr3_nt: TGTGCCGCGGGGCTAGCGGGAGTATCGGAGACCCAGTACTTC
cdr3_aa: CAAGLAGVSETQYF

j_call: TRBJ2-7
v_call: TRBV7-8
d_call: TRBD2
clone_size: NA
cdr3_length: 17
cdr3_nt: TGTGCCAGCAGCTTAGTAGGGACTAGCGGGGGGGGGAGCGAGCAGTACTTC
cdr3_aa: CASSLVGTSGGGSEQYF

j_call: TRBJ2-5
v_call: TRBV12-3/TRBV12-4
d_call: TRBD1
clone_size: few
cdr3_length: 15
cdr3_nt: TGTGCCAGCAGACGGGGACCGGGACAGCAAGAGACCCAGTACTTC
cdr3_aa: CASRRGPGQQETQYF

j_call: TRBJ2-5
v_call: TRBV12-3/TRBV12-4
d_call: TRBD1
clone_size: few
cdr3_length: 14
cdr3_nt: TGTGCCAGCAGTTTTGGGACAGGGGAAGAGACCCAGTACTTC
cdr3_aa: CASSFGTGEETQYF

j_call: TRBJ1-2
v_call: TRBV6-6
d_call: NA
clone_size: few
cdr3_length: 15
cdr3_nt: TGTGCCAGCCGACCCGCGGTGAACAGGGTTGGCGGCTACACCTTC
cdr3_aa: CASRPAVNRVGGYTF

j_call: TRBJ2-1
v_call: TRBV29-1
d_call: NA
clone_size: NA
cdr3_length: 11
cdr3_nt: TGCAGCGCCCCACAGGGTTCTGAGCAGTTCTTC
cdr3_aa: CSAPQGSEQFF

j_call: TRBJ2-2
v_call: TRBV10-3
d_call: NA
clone_size: NA
cdr3_length: 15
cdr3_nt: TGTGCCAGCAGCCCCGCGGCCATCCCGGCCGGGGAGCTGTTTTTT
cdr3_aa: CASSPAAIPAGELFF

j_call: TRBJ2-2
v_call: TRBV15
d_call: TRBD1
clone_size: once
cdr3_length: 16
cdr3_nt: TGTGCCACCAGCAGCACAGGGACAGGGGGCACCGGGGAGCTGTTTTTT
cdr3_aa: CATSSTGTGGTGELFF

j_call: TRBJ1-2
v_call: TRBV10-2
d_call: TRBD1
clone_size: many
cdr3_length: 15
cdr3_nt: TGCGCCAGCAGTGGGGGACAGGGGGCGGCAAATGGCTACACCTTC
cdr3_aa: CASSGGQGAANGYTF

j_call: TRBJ2-6
v_call: TRBV9
d_call: NA
clone_size: many
cdr3_length: 15
cdr3_nt: TGTGCCAGTACCGGAGGGGTAGCTGGGGCCAACGTCCTGACTTTC
cdr3_aa: CASTGGVAGANVLTF

j_call: TRBJ1-1
v_call: TRBV2
d_call: TRBD1
clone_size: NA
cdr3_length: 14
cdr3_nt: TGTGCCAGCACTCTGGACAGGGGTGGAACTGAAGCTTTCTTT
cdr3_aa: CASTLDRGGTEAFF

j_call: TRBJ2-7
v_call: TRBV6-5
d_call: NA
clone_size: few
cdr3_length: 14
cdr3_nt: TGTGCCAGCAGTGATTTGTTGGGGCCTCCCGAGCAGTACTTC
cdr3_aa: CASSDLLGPPEQYF

j_call: TRBJ2-6
v_call: TRBV24-1
d_call: TRBD1
clone_size: NA
cdr3_length: 17
cdr3_nt: TGTGCCACCGGGGGGGACAGGGGGCTTTCTGGGGCCAACGTCCTGACTTTC
cdr3_aa: CATGGDRGLSGANVLTF

j_call: TRBJ2-7
v_call: TRBV7-9
d_call: TRBD1
clone_size: many
cdr3_length: 14
cdr3_nt: TGTGCCAGCAGCACCGGGACAGGGGCGGGTGAGCAGTACTTC
cdr3_aa: CASSTGTGAGEQYF

j_call: TRBJ2-5
v_call: TRBV11-2
d_call: NA
clone_size: many
cdr3_length: 14
cdr3_nt: TGTGCCAGCAGCTTAGATATGGGAAGGGAGACCCAGTACTTC
cdr3_aa: CASSLDMGRETQYF

j_call: TRBJ1-2
v_call: TRBV19
d_call: NA
clone_size: NA
cdr3_length: 13
cdr3_nt: TGTGCCAGTATCCCGGGTTACGGCTATGGCTACACCTTC
cdr3_aa: CASIPGYGYGYTF

j_call: TRBJ1-5
v_call: TRBV7-8
d_call: NA
clone_size: many
cdr3_length: 13
cdr3_nt: TGTGCCAGCAGTCCTCATAGCAATCAGCCCCAGCATTTT
cdr3_aa: CASSPHSNQPQHF

j_call: TRBJ1-2
v_call: TRBV6-5
d_call: NA
clone_size: few
cdr3_length: 15
cdr3_nt: TGTGCCAGCAGTTACTCGGGGGGATTCCGCTATGGCTACACCTTC
cdr3_aa: CASSYSGGFRYGYTF

j_call: TRBJ1-2
v_call: TRBV10-2
d_call: TRBD1
clone_size: NA
cdr3_length: 16
cdr3_nt: TGCGCCAGCCGTACCAACCACGGACAGGGGGCCGATGGCTACACCTTC
cdr3_aa: CASRTNHGQGADGYTF

j_call: TRBJ1-2
v_call: TRBV19
d_call: TRBD1
clone_size: many
cdr3_length: 12
cdr3_nt: TGTGCCAGTAGTCGACAGGGCGAAGGCTACACCTTC
cdr3_aa: CASSRQGEGYTF

j_call: TRBJ1-4
v_call: TRBV20-1
d_call: NA
clone_size: NA
cdr3_length: 13
cdr3_nt: TGCAGTGCAAGGAAATTTCCTAATGAAAAACTGTTTTTT
cdr3_aa: CSARKFPNEKLFF

j_call: TRBJ2-7
v_call: TRBV25-1
d_call: NA
clone_size: NA
cdr3_length: 12
cdr3_nt: TGTGCCAGCAGTGACAGGGTTTGGGAGCGGTTCTTC
cdr3_aa: CASSDRVWERFF

j_call: TRBJ2-5
v_call: TRBV6-2/TRBV6-3
d_call: NA
clone_size: NA
cdr3_length: 13
cdr3_nt: TGTGCCAGCAGTTACTTGCGGAAGGAGACCCAGTACTTC
cdr3_aa: CASSYLRKETQYF

j_call: TRBJ1-1
v_call: TRBV4-3
d_call: NA
clone_size: NA
cdr3_length: 17
cdr3_nt: TGCGCCAGCAGCCAAGGTGCTGGGGTGGTCGGAGACACTGAAGCTTTCTTT
cdr3_aa: CASSQGAGVVGDTEAFF

j_call: TRBJ2-2
v_call: TRBV20-1
d_call: TRBD2
clone_size: few
cdr3_length: 15
cdr3_nt: TGCAGTGCTAGACCCACTAGCGGATACACCGGGGAGCTGTTTTTT
cdr3_aa: CSARPTSGYTGELFF

j_call: TRBJ2-6
v_call: TRBV10-3
d_call: NA
clone_size: many
cdr3_length: 13
cdr3_nt: TGTGCCATCAAGGGAGCTGGGGCCAACGTCCTGACTTTC
cdr3_aa: CAIKGAGANVLTF

j_call: TRBJ2-2
v_call: TRBV14
d_call: TRBD2
clone_size: NA
cdr3_length: 18
cdr3_nt: TGTGCCAGCAGCCAAGGCTTTGGGACTAGCGGGCTCACCGGGGAGCTGTTTTTT
cdr3_aa: CASSQGFGTSGLTGELFF

j_call: TRBJ1-4
v_call: TRBV4-2
d_call: TRBD1
clone_size: few
cdr3_length: 13
cdr3_nt: TGTGCCAGCAGCCAGACAGGGAATGAAAAACTGTTTTTT
cdr3_aa: CASSQTGNEKLFF

j_call: TRBJ1-2
v_call: TRBV4-3
d_call: TRBD1
clone_size: NA
cdr3_length: 16
cdr3_nt: TGCGCCAGCAGCCAAGAAGGGGGCGCGGTGATCTATGGCTACACCTTC
cdr3_aa: CASSQEGGAVIYGYTF

j_call: TRBJ2-5
v_call: TRBV12-3/TRBV12-4
d_call: TRBD1
clone_size: many
cdr3_length: 15
cdr3_nt: TGTGCCAGCAGTTTCACTGACAGGGATCAAGAGACCCAGTACTTC
cdr3_aa: CASSFTDRDQETQYF

j_call: TRBJ1-6
v_call: TRBV6-5
d_call: NA
clone_size: many
cdr3_length: 14
cdr3_nt: TGTGCCAGCAGTCCTCGGGGTGTCGACTCACCCCTCCACTTT
cdr3_aa: CASSPRGVDSPLHF

j_call: TRBJ1-2
v_call: TRBV4-1
d_call: NA
clone_size: NA
cdr3_length: 13
cdr3_nt: TGCGCCAGCAGCCAAGATTACCAAGGGAGCTACACCTTC
cdr3_aa: CASSQDYQGSYTF

j_call: TRBJ1-1
v_call: TRBV6-5
d_call: NA
clone_size: many
cdr3_length: 13
cdr3_nt: TGTGCCAGCAGCAGGTTATGGAACACTGAAGCTTTCTTT
cdr3_aa: CASSRLWNTEAFF

j_call: TRBJ2-7
v_call: TRBV11-2
d_call: NA
clone_size: few
cdr3_length: 11
cdr3_nt: TGTGCCAGCAGCTCCCTTCCGGAGCAGTACTTC
cdr3_aa: CASSSLPEQYF

j_call: TRBJ2-3
v_call: TRBV29-1
d_call: NA
clone_size: few
cdr3_length: 15
cdr3_nt: TGCAGCGTTGCAAGACATCCAGGGCCCACAGATACGCAGTATTTT
cdr3_aa: CSVARHPGPTDTQYF

j_call: TRBJ2-7
v_call: TRBV29-1
d_call: NA
clone_size: NA
cdr3_length: 13
cdr3_nt: TGCAGCGCTCTCGACGGCGGTTATTACGAGCAGTACTTC
cdr3_aa: CSALDGGYYEQYF

j_call: TRBJ1-1
v_call: TRBV7-9
d_call: NA
clone_size: NA
cdr3_length: 14
cdr3_nt: TGTGCCAGCAGCTTAGTCGAGGGAGGAAATGAAGCTTTCTTT
cdr3_aa: CASSLVEGGNEAFF